Listed below are T cell receptor beta chains from one sample, sequenced in a study of T cell responses to AZD1222 COVID-19 vaccine. Data came from immunoSEQ multiplex PCR; TCRdb stores just in-frame clones and leaves some out. This sample has 110,000 or so clones; 87% occur once, and the top ten carry about 5.2%. Source: peripheral blood, taken on day 0 of AZD1222 vaccination. These receptors were obtained from an adult in good health. The CDR3 runs from the conserved cysteine through the conserved F or W. A D gene is named only where the DNA matches it firmly. Expanded clones are given a class, and other clones once, few, many or no size at all.

CDR3nt: TGTGCCAGCTCACGGGGCGAGACCCAGTACTTC; CDR3aa: CASSRGETQYF; d_gene: -; j_gene: TRBJ2-5; abundance: -; v_gene: TRBV18
CDR3nt: TGTGCCAGCAAGTTCCGGGGAGGGTACACTGAAGCTTTCTTT; CDR3aa: CASKFRGGYTEAFF; d_gene: -; j_gene: TRBJ1-1; abundance: -; v_gene: TRBV27
CDR3nt: TGTGCCAGCAGCAGAGGAGGGGGCCCCGACAATGAGCAGTTCTTC; CDR3aa: CASSRGGGPDNEQFF; d_gene: -; j_gene: TRBJ2-1; abundance: -; v_gene: TRBV11-3
CDR3nt: TGTGCCAGCAGTCAACGCCCACAAGAGACCCAGTACTTC; CDR3aa: CASSQRPQETQYF; d_gene: -; j_gene: TRBJ2-5; abundance: few; v_gene: TRBV6-2/TRBV6-3
CDR3nt: TGTGCCAGCACCGAGGCCGGGGATCAGCCCCAGCATTTT; CDR3aa: CASTEAGDQPQHF; d_gene: -; j_gene: TRBJ1-5; abundance: -; v_gene: TRBV6-5
CDR3nt: TGTGCCACCAGTGACTCGGACTATGGCTACACCTTC; CDR3aa: CATSDSDYGYTF; d_gene: -; j_gene: TRBJ1-2; abundance: -; v_gene: TRBV24-1
CDR3nt: TGTGCCAGCAGTTTGGACAGTAACTATGGCTACACCTTC; CDR3aa: CASSLDSNYGYTF; d_gene: -; j_gene: TRBJ1-2; abundance: -; v_gene: TRBV2
CDR3nt: TGTGCCAGCAGCCAAGTGGTTGCCCGAGGCGAGCAGTACTTC; CDR3aa: CASSQVVARGEQYF; d_gene: -; j_gene: TRBJ2-7; abundance: many; v_gene: TRBV3-1/TRBV3-2
CDR3nt: TGTGCCATCTCTCCGGGACTAGCGGGAGGCCGGAAGACCCAGTACTTC; CDR3aa: CAISPGLAGGRKTQYF; d_gene: TRBD2; j_gene: TRBJ2-5; abundance: -; v_gene: TRBV3-1/TRBV3-2
CDR3nt: TGTGCCAACAGAAGGGACCAGAACACTGAAGCTTTCTTT; CDR3aa: CANRRDQNTEAFF; d_gene: -; j_gene: TRBJ1-1; abundance: -; v_gene: TRBV10-3
CDR3nt: TGTGCCTGGAGTGGGGGGACAAGCGAGACCCAGTACTTC; CDR3aa: CAWSGGTSETQYF; d_gene: -; j_gene: TRBJ2-5; abundance: -; v_gene: TRBV30
CDR3nt: TGTGCCACCAGCAGGAGCCACCTCCGGGACATGTGGTACAATGAGCAGTTCTTC; CDR3aa: CATSRSHLRDMWYNEQFF; d_gene: -; j_gene: TRBJ2-1; abundance: -; v_gene: TRBV15
CDR3nt: TGTGCCAGCAGTCTGACAGAGAGAGATGAAAAACTGTTTTTT; CDR3aa: CASSLTERDEKLFF; d_gene: -; j_gene: TRBJ1-4; abundance: -; v_gene: TRBV27
CDR3nt: TGTGCCAGCAGTATAAGCGGGAGGGCCTCGGGGGAGCAGTACTTC; CDR3aa: CASSISGRASGEQYF; d_gene: TRBD2; j_gene: TRBJ2-7; abundance: -; v_gene: TRBV28
CDR3nt: TGTGCCAGCAGCCCTAATTTAGCGGGACTGAATGAGCAGTTCTTC; CDR3aa: CASSPNLAGLNEQFF; d_gene: TRBD2; j_gene: TRBJ2-1; abundance: -; v_gene: TRBV7-9
CDR3nt: TGTGCCAGCAGCGGCGGCGGGGTGGGCTACGAGCAGTACTTC; CDR3aa: CASSGGGVGYEQYF; d_gene: -; j_gene: TRBJ2-7; abundance: -; v_gene: TRBV9
CDR3nt: TGTGCCAGCAGCCAAGGGGAGACCCAGTACTTC; CDR3aa: CASSQGETQYF; d_gene: -; j_gene: TRBJ2-5; abundance: few; v_gene: TRBV3-1/TRBV3-2
CDR3nt: TGTGCCAGCAGTTCACAGTCTTATAATTCACCCCTCCACTTT; CDR3aa: CASSSQSYNSPLHF; d_gene: -; j_gene: TRBJ1-6; abundance: -; v_gene: TRBV27
CDR3nt: TGTGCCAGCAGCCAAGAGAACAGGGGGTTTGATACGCAGTATTTT; CDR3aa: CASSQENRGFDTQYF; d_gene: TRBD1; j_gene: TRBJ2-3; abundance: -; v_gene: TRBV3-1/TRBV3-2
CDR3nt: TGTGCCAGCAGTTTTGGCGGAAACGAAGAAGCTTTCTTT; CDR3aa: CASSFGGNEEAFF; d_gene: -; j_gene: TRBJ1-1; abundance: -; v_gene: TRBV27
CDR3nt: TGTGCCAGCAGCCCTGGCGGGACTAGCGGTAGCACAGATACGCAGTATTTT; CDR3aa: CASSPGGTSGSTDTQYF; d_gene: TRBD2; j_gene: TRBJ2-3; abundance: -; v_gene: TRBV9
CDR3nt: TGTGCCAGCAGCTTAGAAGGTGAAGCTGAAGCTTTCTTT; CDR3aa: CASSLEGEAEAFF; d_gene: -; j_gene: TRBJ1-1; abundance: -; v_gene: TRBV7-9
CDR3nt: TGTGCCAGCAGTTACGTCGCTAGCGGAGAGTACCAAGAGACCCAGTACTTC; CDR3aa: CASSYVASGEYQETQYF; d_gene: TRBD2; j_gene: TRBJ2-5; abundance: -; v_gene: TRBV6-2/TRBV6-3
CDR3nt: TGCGCCAGCAGCTTAGTAGATAGTGCCTACGAGCAGTACTTC; CDR3aa: CASSLVDSAYEQYF; d_gene: -; j_gene: TRBJ2-7; abundance: few; v_gene: TRBV5-1
CDR3nt: TGTGCCAGCAGTTTACGAATGACCACACCTCAAGAGACCCAGTACTTC; CDR3aa: CASSLRMTTPQETQYF; d_gene: -; j_gene: TRBJ2-5; abundance: -; v_gene: TRBV27
CDR3nt: TGTGCCAGCAGCCCTGGACAGGACTATGGCTACACCTTC; CDR3aa: CASSPGQDYGYTF; d_gene: TRBD1; j_gene: TRBJ1-2; abundance: few; v_gene: TRBV7-9
CDR3nt: TGTGCCAGCAGTTTACAGGCCAAAACCTACGAGCAGTACTTC; CDR3aa: CASSLQAKTYEQYF; d_gene: -; j_gene: TRBJ2-7; abundance: -; v_gene: TRBV28